Listed here are 13 T cell receptor beta chains from one sample, sequenced in a study of neurological immune-mediated disorders. TCRdb independently ran MiXCR on the 5' RACE reads; one entry per CDR3 protein. The sample yields about 27,000 distinct CDR3 sequences, under 25% seen once. Sequenced material: PBMCs. These receptors were collected from a woman aged 55-70 years in good health.

This clonotype was seen many times. The chain carries TRBV5-1 and TRBJ2-5, with TRBD2 identical over 7 bases. Germline V gene sequence: CDR1 SGHRS, CDR2 YFSETQ. V shed 2 bases and J 4 bases; nucleotides not matched to a gene: 5. The CDR3 has 14 residues. CDR3 amino acids: CASSFSSGLETQYF. The CDR3 DNA reads as TGCGCCAGCAGCTTTTCTAGCGGCCTAGAGACCCAGTACTTC. The complete variable domain, with remaining parts taken from reference TRBV5-1 and TRBJ2-5, reads KAGVTQTPRYLIKTRGQQVTLSCSPISGHRSVSWYQQTPGQGLQFLFEYFSETQRNKGNFPGRFSGRQFSNSRSEMNVSTLELGDSALYLCASSFSSGLETQYFGPGTRLLVL.

Notes on this clonotype: Germline and junction disagree at one end, which may indicate a read error. J is TRBJ1-6 and V is TRBV7-2; D is undetermined. The CDR3 runs to 15 residues. Germline V gives CDR1 SGHTA, CDR2 FQGNSA. The CDR3 nucleotides are TGTGCCAGCAGCCCTAGAGGAGTTAATAATTCACCACTCCACTTT. Translating gives CASSPRGVNNSPLHF.

This clonotype was seen a handful of times. The chain recombines TRBV7-3 with TRBJ2-1, with TRBD1 matching over 12 bases. The germline CDR1 and CDR2 sequences are SGHTA and FQGTGA. The length of the CDR3 is 16 residues. Trimming removed 5 bases from V and 7 bases from J; junction bases left unmatched: 9. CDR3 in amino acids: CASSTSRDRGRNEQFF. The CDR3 nucleotides read TGTGCCAGCAGCACAAGCCGGGACAGGGGGCGGAATGAGCAGTTCTTC.

The chain couples TRBV7-2 to TRBJ2-3, with 7 bases identical to TRBD2. CDR1 and CDR2 (germline): SGHTA, FQGNSA. Trimming cost V 5 bases and J 6 bases; bases outside gene matches: 5. The CDR3 contains 13 residues. The chain's CDR3 is CASSGGVLDTQYF. In DNA, the CDR3 is TGTGCCAGCAGCGGGGGGGTACTGGATACGCAGTATTTT.

This clonotype was seen repeatedly, ten times or more. The chain employs TRBV6-6 and TRBJ1-5, with a tentative D call TRBD1 (6 bases). V shed 0 bases and J shed 8 bases, with 11 bases lying between them. The CDR3 covers 14 residues. Germline CDR1 is MNHNY and CDR2 is SVGAGI (reference sequence). CDR3 DNA sequence: TGTGCCAGCAGTTACTCGAGGGGGAGGGAGCCCCAGCATTTT. Translating it yields CASSYSRGREPQHF.

This clonotype was detected ten times or more. The gene calls are TRBV29-1 and TRBJ2-1; 10 bases are shared with TRBD1. With 0 bases clipped from V and 10 bases from J, the junction kept 12 bases outside the gene matches. The CDR3 consists of 16 residues. Germline V gene lookup returns CDR1 SQVTM and CDR2 ANQGSEA. CDR3 sequence: CSVEEYRRQGAREQFF. Here the CDR3 DNA reads TGCAGCGTTGAAGAATACAGGAGACAGGGGGCCCGGGAGCAGTTCTTC.

This clonotype was seen ten or more times. The genes are TRBV4-1 and TRBJ1-2; TRBD1 agrees at 8 bases. V shed 1 base, J shed 8 bases, and the junction held 3 bases outside the gene matches. CDR3 length: 13 amino acids. Looked up from germline, CDR1 is MGHRA and CDR2 is YSYEKL. The CDR3 reads CASSQGTGSGYTF. The CDR3 coding sequence is TGCGCCAGCAGCCAAGGGACAGGGAGCGGCTACACCTTC.

The sample holds many counts of this clonotype. The chain joins TRBV7-2 to TRBJ2-5; D uncertain. The CDR3 consists of 17 residues. Germline V gene sequence: CDR1 SGHTA, CDR2 FQGNSA. Trimming left V 1 base short and J 1 base short, with 16 bases between. CDR3 amino acids: CASSLGVSAQAQETQYF. The CDR3 bases are TGTGCCAGCAGCTTAGGTGTGTCCGCGCAGGCCCAAGAGACCCAGTACTTC.

This clonotype came up a few times. The gene calls are TRBV11-3 and TRBJ2-3, with 11 bases that match TRBD2. The CDR3 contains 16 residues. Germline CDR1 SGHNT, CDR2 YENEEA. Trimming took 5 bases from V and 2 from J; bases not matched to a gene: 6. The CDR3 is CASSEGLAESTDTQYF. CDR3 coding DNA: TGTGCCAGCAGCGAGGGACTAGCGGAGTCCACAGATACGCAGTATTTT. Full variable domain (rest looked up from reference TRBV11-3 and TRBJ2-3): EAGVVQSPRYKIIEKKQPVAFWCNPISGHNTLYWYLQNLGQGPELLIRYENEEAVDDSQLPKDRFSAERLKGVDSTLKIQPAELGDSAVYLCASSEGLAESTDTQYFGPGTRLTVL.

This clonotype was found many times. The chain employs TRBV4-3 and TRBJ2-5, with D uncertain. CDR3 length: 14 residues. Germline V gives CDR1 LGHNA, CDR2 YSLEER. V gave up 0 bases and J gave up 5 bases, with 10 bases separating them. The CDR3 reads CASSQDPLGETQYF. The DNA for the CDR3 is TGCGCCAGCAGCCAAGATCCCCTAGGGGAGACCCAGTACTTC.

This sequence joins TRBV7-9 and TRBJ2-7; 8 bases agree with TRBD2. Germline V gene lookup returns CDR1 SEHNR and CDR2 FQNEAQ (reference sequence). The CDR3 length is 16 residues. V gave up 3 bases and J gave up 3 bases; unmatched junction bases: 10. This CDR3 is CASSFSPGLGVYEQYF. The DNA of the CDR3 is TGTGCCAGCAGCTTTTCCCCGGGACTAGGGGTCTACGAGCAGTACTTC.

The genes are TRBV29-1 and TRBJ2-5; 8 bases are shared with TRBD1. V dropped 7 bases and J dropped 1; count of bases not matched to a gene: 5. Germline CDR1 SQVTM, CDR2 ANQGSEA. This CDR3 has 13 residues. CDR3 sequence: CSATGTGQETQYF. The CDR3 nucleotides are TGCAGCGCAACCGGGACAGGCCAAGAGACCCAGTACTTC.

This clonotype was recorded at least ten times. The V call is TRBV5-1, the J call TRBJ2-1, with D perhaps TRBD2 (5 bases). The CDR3 totals 14 residues. Looked up from germline, CDR1 is SGHRS and CDR2 is YFSETQ. V was pared by 2 bases and J by 7 bases, with 13 bases between. The CDR3 DNA reads TGCGCCAGCAGCTTAGGGCGAGGAGGAAATGAGCAGTTCTTC. This gives the protein CASSLGRGGNEQFF.